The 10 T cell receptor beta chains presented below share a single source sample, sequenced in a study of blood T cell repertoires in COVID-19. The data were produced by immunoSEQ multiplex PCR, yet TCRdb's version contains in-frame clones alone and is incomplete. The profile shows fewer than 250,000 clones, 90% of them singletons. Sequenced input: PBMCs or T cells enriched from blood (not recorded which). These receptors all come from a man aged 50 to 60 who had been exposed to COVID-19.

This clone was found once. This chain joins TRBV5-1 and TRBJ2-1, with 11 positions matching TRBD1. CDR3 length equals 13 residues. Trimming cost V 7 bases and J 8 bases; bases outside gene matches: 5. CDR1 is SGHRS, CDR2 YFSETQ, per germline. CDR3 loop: CASRTGGGYEQFF. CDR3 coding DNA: TGCGCCAGCCGGACAGGGGGCGGTTATGAGCAGTTCTTC.

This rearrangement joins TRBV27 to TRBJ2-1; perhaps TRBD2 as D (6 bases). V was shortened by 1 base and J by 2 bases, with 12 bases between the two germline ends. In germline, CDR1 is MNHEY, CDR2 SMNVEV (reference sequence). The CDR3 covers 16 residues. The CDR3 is CASSLYSGLTYNEQFF. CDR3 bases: TGTGCCAGCAGTTTATACAGCGGGCTTACCTACAATGAGCAGTTCTTC.

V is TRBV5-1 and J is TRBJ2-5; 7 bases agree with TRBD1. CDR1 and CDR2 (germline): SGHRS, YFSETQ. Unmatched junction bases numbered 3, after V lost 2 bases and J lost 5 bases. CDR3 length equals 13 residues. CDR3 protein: CASSFGQEETQYF. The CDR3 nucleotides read TGCGCCAGCAGCTTTGGACAGGAGGAGACCCAGTACTTC.

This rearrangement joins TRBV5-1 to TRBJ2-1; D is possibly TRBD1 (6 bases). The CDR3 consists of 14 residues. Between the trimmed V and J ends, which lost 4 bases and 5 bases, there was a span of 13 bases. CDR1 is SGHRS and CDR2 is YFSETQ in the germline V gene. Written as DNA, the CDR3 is TGCGCCAGCAGCCCACAGGGTGCGGACAATGAGCAGTTCTTC. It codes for CASSPQGADNEQFF.

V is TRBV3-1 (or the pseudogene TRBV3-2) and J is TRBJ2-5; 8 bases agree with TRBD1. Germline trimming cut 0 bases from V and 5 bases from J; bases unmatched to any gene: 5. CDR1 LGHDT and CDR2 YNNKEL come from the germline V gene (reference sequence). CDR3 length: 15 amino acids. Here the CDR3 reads CASSQETGVVETQYF. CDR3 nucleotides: TGTGCCAGCAGCCAAGAGACAGGGGTGGTTGAGACCCAGTACTTC.

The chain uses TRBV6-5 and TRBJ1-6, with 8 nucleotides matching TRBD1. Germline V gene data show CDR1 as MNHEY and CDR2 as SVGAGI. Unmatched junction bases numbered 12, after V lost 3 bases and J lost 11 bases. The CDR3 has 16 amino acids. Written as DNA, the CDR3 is TGTGCCAGCAGTTATTCTCTGGACAGGGTCGGAACACCCCTCCACTTT. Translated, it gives CASSYSLDRVGTPLHF.

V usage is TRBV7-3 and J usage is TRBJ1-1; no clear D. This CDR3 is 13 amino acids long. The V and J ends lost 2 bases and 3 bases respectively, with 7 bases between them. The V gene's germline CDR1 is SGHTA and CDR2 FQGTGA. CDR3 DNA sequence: TGTGCCAGCAGCTTATTTCAGGACACTGAAGCTTTCTTT. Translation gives CASSLFQDTEAFF.

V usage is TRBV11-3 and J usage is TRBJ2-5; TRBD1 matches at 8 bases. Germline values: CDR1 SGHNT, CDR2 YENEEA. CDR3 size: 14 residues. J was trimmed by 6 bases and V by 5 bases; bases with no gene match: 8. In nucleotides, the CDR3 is TGTGCCAGCAGCCGGCCTGGGACAGGAAAGACCCAGTACTTC. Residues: CASSRPGTGKTQYF.

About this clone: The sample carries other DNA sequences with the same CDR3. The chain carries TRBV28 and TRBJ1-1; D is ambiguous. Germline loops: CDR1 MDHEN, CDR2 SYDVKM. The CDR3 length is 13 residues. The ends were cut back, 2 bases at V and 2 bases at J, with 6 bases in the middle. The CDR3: CASSLRGNTEAFF. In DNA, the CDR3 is TGTGCCAGCAGTTTAAGAGGTAACACTGAAGCTTTCTTT.

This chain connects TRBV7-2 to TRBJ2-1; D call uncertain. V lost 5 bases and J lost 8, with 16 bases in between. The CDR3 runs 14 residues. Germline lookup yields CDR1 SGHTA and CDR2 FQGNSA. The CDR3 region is CASSQRSSSDEQFF. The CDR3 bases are TGTGCCAGCAGCCAGCGATCTAGTTCCGATGAGCAGTTCTTC.